This T cell receptor beta chain originates from a study of shared clonotypes between healthy human individuals. Study results and limitations: Donor clonotype sharing was expected to depend on sequencing depth.

To note about this clone: No antigen is known for it.

Per the authors' pipeline: Quality scores were absent from the junction-only immunoSEQ sequences, so filtering differed. TCRdb's copy holds only in-frame clones and misses some; the assay was immunoSEQ multiplex PCR. Clone size and the V and J calls come from that table; the DNA yielded D and trimming. The table records 1,400,000 or so clones, 98% of them present only once. The CDR3 is 13 residues long. Germline values: CDR1 SEHNR, CDR2 FQNEAQ (reference sequence). Trimming took off 3 bases at V and 7 bases at J, with 12 bases between the two ends. The chain recombines TRBV7-9 with TRBJ1-2; D uncertain. The sample taken for sequencing was naive CD4+ T cells sorted from blood. Subset in this sample: CD45RA+ positively selected. The sequence came from a young man in good health. The CDR3 region is CASSFAMDGGYTF. CDR3 in DNA: TGTGCCAGCAGCTTCGCAATGGATGGTGGCTACACCTTC.